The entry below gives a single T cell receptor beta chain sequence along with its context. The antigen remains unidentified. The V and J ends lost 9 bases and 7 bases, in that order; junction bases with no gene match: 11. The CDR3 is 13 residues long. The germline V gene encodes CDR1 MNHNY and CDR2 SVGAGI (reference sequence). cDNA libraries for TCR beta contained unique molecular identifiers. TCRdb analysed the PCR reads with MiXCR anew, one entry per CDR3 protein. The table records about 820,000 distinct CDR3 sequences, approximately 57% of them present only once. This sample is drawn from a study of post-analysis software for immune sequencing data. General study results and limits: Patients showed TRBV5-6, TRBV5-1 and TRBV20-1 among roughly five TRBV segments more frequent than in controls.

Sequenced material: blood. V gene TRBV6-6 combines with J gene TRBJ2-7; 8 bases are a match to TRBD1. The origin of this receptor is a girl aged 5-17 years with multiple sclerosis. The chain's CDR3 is CASGQGLSREQYF. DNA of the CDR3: TGTGCCAGTGGACAGGGTCTTTCACGGGAGCAGTACTTC.